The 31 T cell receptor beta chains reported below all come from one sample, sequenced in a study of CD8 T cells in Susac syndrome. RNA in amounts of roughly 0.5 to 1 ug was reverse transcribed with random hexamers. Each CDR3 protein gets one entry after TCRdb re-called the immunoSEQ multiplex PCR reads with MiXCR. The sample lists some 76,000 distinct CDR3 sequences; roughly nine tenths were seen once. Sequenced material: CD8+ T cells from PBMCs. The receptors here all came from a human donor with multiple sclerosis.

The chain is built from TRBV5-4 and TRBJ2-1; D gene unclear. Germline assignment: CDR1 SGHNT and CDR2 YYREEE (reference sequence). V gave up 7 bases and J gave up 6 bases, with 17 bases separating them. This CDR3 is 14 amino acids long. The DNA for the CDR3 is TGTGCCAGCTCCCCTGACTGGCTGGGCAATGAGCAGTTCTTC. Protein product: CASSPDWLGNEQFF.

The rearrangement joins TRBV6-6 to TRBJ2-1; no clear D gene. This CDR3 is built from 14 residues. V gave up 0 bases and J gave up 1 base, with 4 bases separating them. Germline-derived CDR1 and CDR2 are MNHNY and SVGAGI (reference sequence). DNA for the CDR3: TGTGCCAGCAGTTACTCAAGGTCCTACAATGAGCAGTTCTTC. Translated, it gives CASSYSRSYNEQFF.

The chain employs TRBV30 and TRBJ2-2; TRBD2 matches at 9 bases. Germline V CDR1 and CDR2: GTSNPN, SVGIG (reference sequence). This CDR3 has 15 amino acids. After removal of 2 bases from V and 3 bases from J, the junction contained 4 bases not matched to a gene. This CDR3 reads CAWSSTSGYTGELFF. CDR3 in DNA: TGTGCCTGGAGTTCGACTAGCGGCTACACCGGGGAGCTGTTTTTT.

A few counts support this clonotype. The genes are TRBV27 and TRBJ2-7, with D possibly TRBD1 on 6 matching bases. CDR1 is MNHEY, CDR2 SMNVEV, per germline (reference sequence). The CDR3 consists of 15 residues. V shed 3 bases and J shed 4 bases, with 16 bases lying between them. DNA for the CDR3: TGTGCCAGCAGTTTGGGGTGGGGGCAGGCTTACGAGCAGTACTTC. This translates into CASSLGWGQAYEQYF.

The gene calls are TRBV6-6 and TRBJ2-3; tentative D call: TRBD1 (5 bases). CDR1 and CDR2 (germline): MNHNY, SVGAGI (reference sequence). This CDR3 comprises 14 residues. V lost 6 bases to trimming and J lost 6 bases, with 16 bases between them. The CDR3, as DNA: TGTGCCAGCAGAGCTGACTTAGGGGCGGATACGCAGTATTTT. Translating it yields CASRADLGADTQYF.

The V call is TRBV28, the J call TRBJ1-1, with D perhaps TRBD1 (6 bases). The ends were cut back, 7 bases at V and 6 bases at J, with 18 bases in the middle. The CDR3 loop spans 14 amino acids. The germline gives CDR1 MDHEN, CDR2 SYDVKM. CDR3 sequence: CASMFGGAWAEAFF. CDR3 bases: TGTGCCAGCATGTTCGGGGGGGCGTGGGCTGAAGCTTTCTTT.

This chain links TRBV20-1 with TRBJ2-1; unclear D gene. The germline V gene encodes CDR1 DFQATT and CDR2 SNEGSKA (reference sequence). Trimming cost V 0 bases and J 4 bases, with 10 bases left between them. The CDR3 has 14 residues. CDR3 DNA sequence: TGCAGTGCTAGAGATTTGAGGATTTACAATGAGCAGTTCTTC. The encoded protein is CSARDLRIYNEQFF.

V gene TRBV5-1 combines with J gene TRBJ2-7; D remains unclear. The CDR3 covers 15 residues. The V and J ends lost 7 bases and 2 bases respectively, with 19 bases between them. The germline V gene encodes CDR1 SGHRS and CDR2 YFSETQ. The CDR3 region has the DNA TGCGCCAGCCGACAAGCTTCCGGGCTGGCCTACGAGCAGTACTTC. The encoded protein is CASRQASGLAYEQYF.

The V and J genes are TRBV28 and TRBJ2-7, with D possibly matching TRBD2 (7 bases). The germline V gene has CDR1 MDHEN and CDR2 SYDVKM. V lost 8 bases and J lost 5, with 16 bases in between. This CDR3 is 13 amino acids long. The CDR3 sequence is CASRGGDPHEQYF. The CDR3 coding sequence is TGTGCCAGCCGAGGGGGGGATCCCCACGAGCAGTACTTC.

The CDR3 coding sequence is TGTGCCAGTAACTCAAGACAGGTGAACACTGAAGCTTTCTTT. Its translation is CASNSRQVNTEAFF. The V and J genes are TRBV19 and TRBJ1-1, with D possibly being TRBD1 (6 bases). The CDR3 covers 14 residues. V lost 7 bases to trimming and J lost 0 bases, with 12 bases between them. Germline lookup yields CDR1 LNHDA and CDR2 SQIVND (reference sequence).

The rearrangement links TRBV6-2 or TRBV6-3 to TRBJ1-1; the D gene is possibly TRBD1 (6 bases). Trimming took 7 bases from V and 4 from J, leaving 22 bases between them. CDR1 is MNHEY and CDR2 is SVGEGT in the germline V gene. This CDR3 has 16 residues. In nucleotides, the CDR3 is TGTGCCAGCATCTACGCCACGGGGGGGCAAGGCACTGAAGCTTTCTTT. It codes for CASIYATGGQGTEAFF.

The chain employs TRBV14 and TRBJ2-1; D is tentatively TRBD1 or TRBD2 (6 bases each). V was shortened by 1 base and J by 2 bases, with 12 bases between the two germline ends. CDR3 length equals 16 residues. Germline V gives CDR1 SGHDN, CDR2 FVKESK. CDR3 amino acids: CASSQVIGGPYNEQFF. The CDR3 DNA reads TGTGCCAGCAGCCAAGTTATCGGGGGCCCCTACAATGAGCAGTTCTTC.

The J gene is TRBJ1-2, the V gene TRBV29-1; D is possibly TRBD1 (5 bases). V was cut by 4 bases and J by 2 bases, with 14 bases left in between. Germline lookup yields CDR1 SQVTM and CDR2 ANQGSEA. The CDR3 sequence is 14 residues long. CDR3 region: CSVVSVRANYGYTF. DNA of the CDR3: TGCAGCGTTGTATCAGTCAGGGCGAACTATGGCTACACCTTC.

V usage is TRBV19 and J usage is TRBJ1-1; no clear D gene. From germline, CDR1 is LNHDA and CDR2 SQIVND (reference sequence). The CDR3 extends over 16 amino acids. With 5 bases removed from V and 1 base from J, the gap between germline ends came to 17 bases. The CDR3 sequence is CASSSGSRYSNTEAFF. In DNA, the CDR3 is TGTGCCAGTAGTTCGGGATCAAGATACTCGAACACTGAAGCTTTCTTT.

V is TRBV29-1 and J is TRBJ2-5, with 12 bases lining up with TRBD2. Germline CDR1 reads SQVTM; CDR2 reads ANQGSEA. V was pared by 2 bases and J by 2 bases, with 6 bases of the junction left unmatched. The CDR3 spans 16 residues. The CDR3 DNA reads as TGCAGCGTTGAACTTAGGACTAGCGGGGAGCAAGAGACCCAGTACTTC. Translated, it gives CSVELRTSGEQETQYF.

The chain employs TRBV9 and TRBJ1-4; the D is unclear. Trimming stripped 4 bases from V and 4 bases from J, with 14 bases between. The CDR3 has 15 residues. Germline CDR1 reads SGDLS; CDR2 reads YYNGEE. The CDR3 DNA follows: TGTGCCAGCAGCCGAGAAGGGTACGGTAATGAAAAACTGTTTTTT. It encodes CASSREGYGNEKLFF.

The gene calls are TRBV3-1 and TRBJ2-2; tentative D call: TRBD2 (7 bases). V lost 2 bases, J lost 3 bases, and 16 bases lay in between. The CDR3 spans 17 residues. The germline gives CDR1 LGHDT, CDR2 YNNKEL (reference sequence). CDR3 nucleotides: TGTGCCAGCAGCCAAACTCGGGGGGCTCCGGACACCGGGGAGCTGTTTTTT. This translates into CASSQTRGAPDTGELFF.

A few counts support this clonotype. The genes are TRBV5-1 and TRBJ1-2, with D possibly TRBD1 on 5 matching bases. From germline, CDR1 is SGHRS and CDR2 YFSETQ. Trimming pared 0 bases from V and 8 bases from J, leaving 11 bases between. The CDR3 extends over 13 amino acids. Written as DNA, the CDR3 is TGCGCCAGCAGCTTGGAAACGGGGCGCGGCTACACCTTC. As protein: CASSLETGRGYTF.

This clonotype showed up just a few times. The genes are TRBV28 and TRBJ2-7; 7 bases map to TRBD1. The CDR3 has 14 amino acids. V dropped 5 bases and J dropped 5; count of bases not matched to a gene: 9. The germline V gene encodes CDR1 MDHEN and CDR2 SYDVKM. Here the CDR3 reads CASSPDRVDDEQYF. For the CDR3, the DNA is TGTGCCAGCAGTCCCGACAGGGTGGACGACGAGCAGTACTTC.

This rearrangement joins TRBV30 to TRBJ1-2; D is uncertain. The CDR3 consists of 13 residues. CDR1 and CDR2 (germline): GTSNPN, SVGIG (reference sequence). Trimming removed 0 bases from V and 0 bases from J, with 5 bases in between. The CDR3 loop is CAWSVKTNYGYTF. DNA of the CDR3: TGTGCCTGGAGTGTAAAGACTAACTATGGCTACACCTTC.

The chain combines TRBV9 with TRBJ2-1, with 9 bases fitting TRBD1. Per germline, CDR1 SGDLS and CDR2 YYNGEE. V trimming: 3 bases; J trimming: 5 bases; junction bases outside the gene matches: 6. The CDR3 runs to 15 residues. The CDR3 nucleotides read TGTGCCAGCAGCGCCGACAGGGGGTATAACAATGAGCAGTTCTTC. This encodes CASSADRGYNNEQFF. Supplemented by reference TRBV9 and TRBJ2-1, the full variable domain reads DSGVTQTPKHLITATGQRVTLRCSPRSGDLSVYWYQQSLDQGLQFLIQYYNGEERAKGNILERFSAQQFPDLHSELNLSSLELGDSALYFCASSADRGYNNEQFFGPGTRLTVL.

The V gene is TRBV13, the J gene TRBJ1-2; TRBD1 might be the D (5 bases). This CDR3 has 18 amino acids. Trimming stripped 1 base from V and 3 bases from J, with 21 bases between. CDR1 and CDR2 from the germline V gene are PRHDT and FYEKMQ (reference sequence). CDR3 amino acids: CASSLEGHGEDRDYGYTF. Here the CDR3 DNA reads TGTGCCAGCAGCTTAGAAGGACATGGGGAAGATAGGGACTATGGCTACACCTTC.

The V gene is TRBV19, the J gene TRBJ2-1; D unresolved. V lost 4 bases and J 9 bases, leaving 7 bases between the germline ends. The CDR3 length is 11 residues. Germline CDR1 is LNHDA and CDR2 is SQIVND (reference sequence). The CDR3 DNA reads TGTGCCAGTAGTACGGACGGTGAGCAGTTCTTC. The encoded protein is CASSTDGEQFF.

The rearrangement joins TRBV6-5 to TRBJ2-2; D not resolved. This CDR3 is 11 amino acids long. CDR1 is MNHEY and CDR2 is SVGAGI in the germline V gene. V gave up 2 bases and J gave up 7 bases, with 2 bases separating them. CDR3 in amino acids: CASSYNGELFF. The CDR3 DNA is TGTGCCAGCAGTTACAACGGGGAGCTGTTTTTT.

The CDR3: CASSYTETQYF. Written as DNA, the CDR3 is TGTGCCAGCAGTTACACGGAGACCCAGTACTTC. The rearrangement uses TRBV6-2 or TRBV6-3 and TRBJ2-5, with D unclear. V lost 2 bases to trimming and J lost 5 bases, with 3 bases between them. This CDR3 contains 11 residues. The germline V gene has CDR1 MNHEY and CDR2 SVGEGT.

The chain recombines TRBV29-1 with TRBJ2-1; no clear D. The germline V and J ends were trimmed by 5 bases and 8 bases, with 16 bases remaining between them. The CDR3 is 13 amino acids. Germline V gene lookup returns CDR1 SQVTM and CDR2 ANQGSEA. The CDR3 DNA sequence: TGCAGCGTTCCCTGGGGTGGGGTCCATGAGCAGTTCTTC. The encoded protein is CSVPWGGVHEQFF.

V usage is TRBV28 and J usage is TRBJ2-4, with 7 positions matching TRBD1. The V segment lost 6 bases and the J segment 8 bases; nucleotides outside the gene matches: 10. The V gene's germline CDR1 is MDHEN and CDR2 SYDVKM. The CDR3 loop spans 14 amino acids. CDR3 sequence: CASRRTGSLDIQYF. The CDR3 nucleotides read TGTGCCAGCAGGAGGACAGGAAGCCTGGACATTCAGTACTTC.

CDR3 in DNA: TGTGCCAGCGGAACAAAGACTAGACCTCACTACGAGCAGTACTTC. It specifies CASGTKTRPHYEQYF. V is TRBV5-4 and J is TRBJ2-7; weak D call: TRBD2 (6 bases). The CDR3 sequence is 15 residues long. Trimming removed 7 bases from V and 3 bases from J, with 20 bases in between. The germline gives CDR1 SGHNT, CDR2 YYREEE (reference sequence).

The CDR3 bases are TGTGCCAGCAGTTCGCAGGGGGCAAATACGCAGTATTTT. Translation gives CASSSQGANTQYF. This chain joins TRBV28 and TRBJ2-3; 8 nucleotides agree with TRBD1. The CDR3 consists of 13 residues. Germline assignment: CDR1 MDHEN and CDR2 SYDVKM. V gave up 4 bases and J gave up 7 bases; unmatched junction bases: 4.

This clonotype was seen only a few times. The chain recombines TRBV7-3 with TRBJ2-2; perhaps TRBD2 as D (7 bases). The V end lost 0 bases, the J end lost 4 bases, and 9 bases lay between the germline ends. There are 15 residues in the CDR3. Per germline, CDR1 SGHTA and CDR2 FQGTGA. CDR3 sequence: CASSLTGGRTGELFF. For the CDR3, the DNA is TGTGCCAGCAGCTTAACGGGGGGGCGCACCGGGGAGCTGTTTTTT.

The CDR3, as DNA: TGTGCCAGCAGCTTAGAGGTCCTGACAGGAGAGCAGTACTTC. It yields the protein CASSLEVLTGEQYF. V usage is TRBV7-2 and J usage is TRBJ2-7; D might be TRBD1 (6 bases). This CDR3 has 14 residues. V was pared by 1 base and J by 7 bases, with 14 bases between. The germline gives CDR1 SGHTA, CDR2 FQGNSA.